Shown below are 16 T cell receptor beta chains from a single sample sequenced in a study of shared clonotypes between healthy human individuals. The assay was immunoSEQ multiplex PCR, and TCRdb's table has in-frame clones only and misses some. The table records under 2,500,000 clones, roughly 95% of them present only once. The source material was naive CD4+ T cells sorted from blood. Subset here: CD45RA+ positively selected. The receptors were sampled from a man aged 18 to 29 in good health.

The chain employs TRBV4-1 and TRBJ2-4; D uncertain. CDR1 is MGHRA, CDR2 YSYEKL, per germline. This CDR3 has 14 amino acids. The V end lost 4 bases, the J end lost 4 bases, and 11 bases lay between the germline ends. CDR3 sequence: CASSPEANKNIQYF. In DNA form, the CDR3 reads TGCGCCAGCAGCCCCGAAGCGAATAAAAACATTCAGTACTTC.

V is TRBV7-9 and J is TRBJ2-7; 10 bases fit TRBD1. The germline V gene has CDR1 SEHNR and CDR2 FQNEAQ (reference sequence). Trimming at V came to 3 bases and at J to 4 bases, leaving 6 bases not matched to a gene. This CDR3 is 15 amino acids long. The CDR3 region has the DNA TGTGCCAGCAGCTTTAGAGGGACAGGGGATTACGAGCAGTACTTC. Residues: CASSFRGTGDYEQYF.

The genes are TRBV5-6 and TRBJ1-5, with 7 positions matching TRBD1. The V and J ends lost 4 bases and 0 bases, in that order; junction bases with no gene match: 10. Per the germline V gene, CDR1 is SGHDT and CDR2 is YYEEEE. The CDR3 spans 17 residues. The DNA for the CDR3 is TGTGCCAGCAGCGCGGGGAAGAGACAGGGTAGCAATCAGCCCCAGCATTTT. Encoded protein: CASSAGKRQGSNQPQHF.

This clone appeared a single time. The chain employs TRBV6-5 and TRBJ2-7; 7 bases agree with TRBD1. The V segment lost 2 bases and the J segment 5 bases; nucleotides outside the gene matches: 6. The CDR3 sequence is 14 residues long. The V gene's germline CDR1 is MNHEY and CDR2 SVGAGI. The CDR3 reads CASSYTGQANEQYF. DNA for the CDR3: TGTGCCAGCAGTTACACCGGACAGGCCAACGAGCAGTACTTC.

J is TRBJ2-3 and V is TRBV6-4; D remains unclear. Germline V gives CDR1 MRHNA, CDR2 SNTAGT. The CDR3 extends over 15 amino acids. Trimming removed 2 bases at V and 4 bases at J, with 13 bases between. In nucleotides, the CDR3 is TGTGCCAGCAGTGACGGGGAATCACCTTCAGATACGCAGTATTTT. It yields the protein CASSDGESPSDTQYF.

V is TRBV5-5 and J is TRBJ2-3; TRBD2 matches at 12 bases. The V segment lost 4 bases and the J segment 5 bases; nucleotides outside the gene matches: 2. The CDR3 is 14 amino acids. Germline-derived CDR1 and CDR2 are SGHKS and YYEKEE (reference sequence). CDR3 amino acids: CASSLGLAGDTQYF. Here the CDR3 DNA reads TGTGCCAGCAGCCTGGGACTAGCGGGAGATACGCAGTATTTT.

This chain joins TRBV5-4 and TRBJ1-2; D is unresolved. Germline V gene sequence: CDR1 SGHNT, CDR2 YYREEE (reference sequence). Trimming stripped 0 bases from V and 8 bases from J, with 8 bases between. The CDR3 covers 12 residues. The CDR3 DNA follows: TGTGCCAGCAGCTTGGCTGGCGGGGGCTACACCTTC. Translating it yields CASSLAGGGYTF.

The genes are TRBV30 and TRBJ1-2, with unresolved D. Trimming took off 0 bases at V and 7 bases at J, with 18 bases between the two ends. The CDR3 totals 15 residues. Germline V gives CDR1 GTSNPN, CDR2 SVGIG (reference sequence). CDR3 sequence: CAWSVFGRPKGGYTF. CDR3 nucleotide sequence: TGTGCCTGGAGTGTTTTTGGACGCCCGAAGGGTGGCTACACCTTC.

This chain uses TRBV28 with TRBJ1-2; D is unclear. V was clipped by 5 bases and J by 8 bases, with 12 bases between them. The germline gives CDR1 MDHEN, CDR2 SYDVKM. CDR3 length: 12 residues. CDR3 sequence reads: CASSPMPPGYTF. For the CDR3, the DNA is TGTGCCAGCAGTCCGATGCCTCCCGGCTACACCTTC.

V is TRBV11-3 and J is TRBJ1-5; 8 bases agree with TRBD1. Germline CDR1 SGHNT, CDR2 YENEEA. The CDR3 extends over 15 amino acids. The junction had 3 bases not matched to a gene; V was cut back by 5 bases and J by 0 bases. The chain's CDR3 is CASSLGQGSNQPQHF. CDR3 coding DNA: TGTGCCAGCAGCCTAGGACAGGGTAGCAATCAGCCCCAGCATTTT.

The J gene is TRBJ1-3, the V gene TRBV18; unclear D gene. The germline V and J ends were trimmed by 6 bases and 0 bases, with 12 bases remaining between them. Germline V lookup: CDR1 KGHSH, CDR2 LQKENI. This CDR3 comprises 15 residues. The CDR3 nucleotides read TGTGCCAGCTCCTTCGACGGCAACTCTGGAAACACCATATATTTT. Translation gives CASSFDGNSGNTIYF.

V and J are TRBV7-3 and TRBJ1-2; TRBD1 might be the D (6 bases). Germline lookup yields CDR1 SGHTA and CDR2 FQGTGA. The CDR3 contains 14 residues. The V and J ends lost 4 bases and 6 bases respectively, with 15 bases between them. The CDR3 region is CASSSSGTSNGYTF. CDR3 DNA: TGTGCCAGCAGCTCATCCGGGACATCCAATGGCTACACCTTC.

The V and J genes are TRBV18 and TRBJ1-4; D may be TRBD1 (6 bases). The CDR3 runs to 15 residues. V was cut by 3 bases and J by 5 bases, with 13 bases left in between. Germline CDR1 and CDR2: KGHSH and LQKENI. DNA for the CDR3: TGTGCCAGCTCACCGGTGACAGGTTTAAATGAAAAACTGTTTTTT. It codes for CASSPVTGLNEKLFF.

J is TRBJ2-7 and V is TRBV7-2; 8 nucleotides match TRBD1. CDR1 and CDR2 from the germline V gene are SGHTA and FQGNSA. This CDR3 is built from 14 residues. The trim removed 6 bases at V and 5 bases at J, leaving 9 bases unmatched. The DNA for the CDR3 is TGTGCCAGCAGTTCCCCGGACAGGGTCCACGAGCAGTACTTC. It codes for CASSSPDRVHEQYF.

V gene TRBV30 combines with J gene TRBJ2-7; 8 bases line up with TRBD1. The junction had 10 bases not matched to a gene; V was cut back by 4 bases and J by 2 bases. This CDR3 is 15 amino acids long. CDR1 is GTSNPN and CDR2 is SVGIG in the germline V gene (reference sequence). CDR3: CAWNRQGWSTYEQYF. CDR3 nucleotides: TGTGCCTGGAATCGACAGGGGTGGTCTACCTACGAGCAGTACTTC.

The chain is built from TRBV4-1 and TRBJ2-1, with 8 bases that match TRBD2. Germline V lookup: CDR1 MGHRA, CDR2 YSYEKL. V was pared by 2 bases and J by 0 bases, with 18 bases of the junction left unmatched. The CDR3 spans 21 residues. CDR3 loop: CASSQYLRGQGGTSSYNEQFF. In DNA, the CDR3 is TGCGCCAGCAGCCAATATTTAAGGGGCCAGGGAGGGACTAGCTCCTACAATGAGCAGTTCTTC.